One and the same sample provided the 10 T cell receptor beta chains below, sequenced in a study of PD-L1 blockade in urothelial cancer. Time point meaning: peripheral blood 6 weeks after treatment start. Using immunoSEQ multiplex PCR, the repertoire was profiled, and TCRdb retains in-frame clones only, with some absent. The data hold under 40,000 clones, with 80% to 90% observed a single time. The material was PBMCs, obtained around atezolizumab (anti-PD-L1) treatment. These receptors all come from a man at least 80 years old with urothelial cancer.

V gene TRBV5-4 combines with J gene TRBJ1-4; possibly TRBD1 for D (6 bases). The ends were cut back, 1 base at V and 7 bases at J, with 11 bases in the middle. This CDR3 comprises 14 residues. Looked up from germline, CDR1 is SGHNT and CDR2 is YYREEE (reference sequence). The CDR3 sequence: CASSLSLGGEKLFF. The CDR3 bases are TGTGCCAGCAGCTTGAGTCTAGGGGGTGAAAAACTGTTTTTT.

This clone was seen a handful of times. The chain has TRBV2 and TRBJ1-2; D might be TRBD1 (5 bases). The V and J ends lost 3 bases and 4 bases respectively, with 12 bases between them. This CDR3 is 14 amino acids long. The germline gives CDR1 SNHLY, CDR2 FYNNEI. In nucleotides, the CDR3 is TGTGCCAGCAGTGATTTGGGGCCCCTCTATGGCTACACCTTC. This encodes CASSDLGPLYGYTF.

The CDR3 bases are TGTGCCATCAGTGAGTCCAGGGCGGAGCTAAACACTGAGCAGTTCTTC. Amino acids: CAISESRAELNTEQFF. The chain is built from TRBV10-3 and TRBJ2-1, with D maybe TRBD1 (5 bases). V lost 0 bases, J lost 9 bases, and 18 bases lay in between. The CDR3 loop spans 16 amino acids. CDR1 and CDR2 from the germline V gene are ENHRY and SYGVKD.

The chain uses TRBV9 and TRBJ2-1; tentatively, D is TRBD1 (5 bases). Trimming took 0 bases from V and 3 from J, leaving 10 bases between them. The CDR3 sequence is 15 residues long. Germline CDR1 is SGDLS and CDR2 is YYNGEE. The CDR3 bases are TGTGCCAGCAGCGTAGATGGGGCGCGCTACAATGAGCAGTTCTTC. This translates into CASSVDGARYNEQFF.

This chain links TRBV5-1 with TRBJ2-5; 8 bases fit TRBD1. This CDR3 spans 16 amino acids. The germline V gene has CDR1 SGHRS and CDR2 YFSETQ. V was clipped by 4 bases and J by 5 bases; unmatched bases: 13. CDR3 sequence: CASSTWTGSAWETQYF. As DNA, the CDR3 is TGCGCCAGCAGCACATGGACAGGGTCGGCGTGGGAGACCCAGTACTTC. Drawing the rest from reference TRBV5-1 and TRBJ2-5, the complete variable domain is KAGVTQTPRYLIKTRGQQVTLSCSPISGHRSVSWYQQTPGQGLQFLFEYFSETQRNKGNFPGRFSGRQFSNSRSEMNVSTLELGDSALYLCASSTWTGSAWETQYFGPGTRLLVL.

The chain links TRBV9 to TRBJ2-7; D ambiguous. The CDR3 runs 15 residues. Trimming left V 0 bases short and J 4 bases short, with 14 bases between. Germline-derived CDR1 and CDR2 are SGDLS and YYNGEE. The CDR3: CASSVDAGRSYEQYF. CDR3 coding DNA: TGTGCCAGCAGCGTAGACGCAGGCCGGTCGTACGAGCAGTACTTC.

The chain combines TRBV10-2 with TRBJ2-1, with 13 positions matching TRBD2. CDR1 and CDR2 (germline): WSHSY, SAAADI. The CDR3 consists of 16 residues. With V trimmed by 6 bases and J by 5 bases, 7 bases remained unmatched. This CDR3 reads CASRGTSGKAHNEQFF. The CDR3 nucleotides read TGCGCCAGCAGAGGGACTAGCGGGAAGGCCCACAATGAGCAGTTCTTC.

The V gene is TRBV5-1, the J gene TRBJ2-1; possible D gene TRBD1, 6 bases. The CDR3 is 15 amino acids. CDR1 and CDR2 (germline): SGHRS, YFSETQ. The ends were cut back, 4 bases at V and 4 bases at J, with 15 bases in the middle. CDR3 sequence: CASSAEGGLYNEQFF. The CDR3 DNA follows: TGCGCCAGCAGCGCAGAAGGGGGTCTTTACAATGAGCAGTTCTTC.

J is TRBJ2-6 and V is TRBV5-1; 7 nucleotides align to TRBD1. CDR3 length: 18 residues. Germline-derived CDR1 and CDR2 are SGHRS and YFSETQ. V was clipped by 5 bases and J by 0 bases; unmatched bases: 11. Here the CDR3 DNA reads TGCGCCAGCAGTTCGGACGGGACAGAATCCTCTGGGGCCAACGTCCTGACTTTC. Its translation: CASSSDGTESSGANVLTF. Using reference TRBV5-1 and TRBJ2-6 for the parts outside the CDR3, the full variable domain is KAGVTQTPRYLIKTRGQQVTLSCSPISGHRSVSWYQQTPGQGLQFLFEYFSETQRNKGNFPGRFSGRQFSNSRSEMNVSTLELGDSALYLCASSSDGTESSGANVLTFGAGSRLTVL.

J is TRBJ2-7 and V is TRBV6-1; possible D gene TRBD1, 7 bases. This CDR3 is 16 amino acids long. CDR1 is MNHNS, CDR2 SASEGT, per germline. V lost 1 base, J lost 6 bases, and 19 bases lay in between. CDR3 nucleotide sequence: TGTGCCAGCAGTGAAGTCGGGAGACAGGGTCAGGGCGAGCAGTACTTC. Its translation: CASSEVGRQGQGEQYF.